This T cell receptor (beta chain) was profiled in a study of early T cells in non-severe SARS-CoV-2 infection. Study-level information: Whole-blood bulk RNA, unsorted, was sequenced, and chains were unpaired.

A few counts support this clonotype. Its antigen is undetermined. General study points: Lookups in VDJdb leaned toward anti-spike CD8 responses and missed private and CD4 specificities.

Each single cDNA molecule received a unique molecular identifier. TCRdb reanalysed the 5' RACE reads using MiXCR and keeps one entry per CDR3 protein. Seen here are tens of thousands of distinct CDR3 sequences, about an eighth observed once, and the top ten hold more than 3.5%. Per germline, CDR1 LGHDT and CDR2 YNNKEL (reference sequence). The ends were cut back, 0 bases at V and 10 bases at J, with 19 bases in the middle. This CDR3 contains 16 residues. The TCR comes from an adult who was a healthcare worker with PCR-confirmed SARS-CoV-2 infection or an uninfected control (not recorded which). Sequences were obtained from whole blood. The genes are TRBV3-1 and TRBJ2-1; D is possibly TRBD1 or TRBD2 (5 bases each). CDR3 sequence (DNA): TGTGCCAGCAGCCAAGATCGGGAATGGGGCAGGAGAGAGCAGTTCTTC. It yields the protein CASSQDREWGRREQFF.